Described below is a single T cell receptor beta chain sequence and its context. CDR1 is GTSNPN and CDR2 is SVGIG in the germline V gene (reference sequence). The CDR3 extends over 13 amino acids. Trimming stripped 3 bases from V and 4 bases from J, with 12 bases between. The record originates from a study of Tregs in tolerant kidney transplant recipients. Clones were read by immunoSEQ multiplex PCR, and TCRdb kept only the in-frame ones, dropping some. The sample contains roughly 49,000 clones, about 90% of which appear only once. Before regulatory T cell sorting, thawed PBMCs rested overnight at 37°C in 200 IU/ml IL-2.

Sequences were obtained from Tregs from blood. The origin of this receptor is a human donor in good health. The chain couples TRBV30 to TRBJ1-1; D might be TRBD1 (5 bases). This chain's CDR3 is CAWSRDQGTEAFF. CDR3 in DNA: TGTGCCTGGAGCAGGGATCAGGGCACTGAAGCTTTCTTT. Based on the CDR3 plus reference TRBV30 and TRBJ1-1, the full variable domain is SQTIHQWPATLVQPVGSPLSLECTVEGTSNPNLYWYRQAAGRGLQLLFYSVGIGQISSEVPQNLSASRPQDRQFILSSKKLLLSDSGFYLCAWSRDQGTEAFFGQGTRLTVV.